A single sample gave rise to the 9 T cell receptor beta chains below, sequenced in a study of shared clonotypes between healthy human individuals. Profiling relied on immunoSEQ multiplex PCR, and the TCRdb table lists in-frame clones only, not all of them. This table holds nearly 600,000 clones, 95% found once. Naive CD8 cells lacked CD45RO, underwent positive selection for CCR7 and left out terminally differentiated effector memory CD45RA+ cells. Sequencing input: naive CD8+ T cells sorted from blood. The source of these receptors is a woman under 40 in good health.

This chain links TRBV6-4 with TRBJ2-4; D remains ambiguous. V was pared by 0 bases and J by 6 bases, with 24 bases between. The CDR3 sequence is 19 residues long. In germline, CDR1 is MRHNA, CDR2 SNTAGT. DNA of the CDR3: TGTGCCAGCAGTGACTCGAATGGGCTTCGTACGAGTGGCGGAAACATTCAGTACTTC. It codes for CASSDSNGLRTSGGNIQYF.

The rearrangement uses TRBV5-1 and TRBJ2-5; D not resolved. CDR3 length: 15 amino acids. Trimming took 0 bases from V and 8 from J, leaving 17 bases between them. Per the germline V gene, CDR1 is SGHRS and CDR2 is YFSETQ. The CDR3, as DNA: TGCGCCAGCAGCTTGGCCAAAGGAGTCCCGGAAACCCAGTACTTC. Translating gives CASSLAKGVPETQYF.

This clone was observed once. CDR3 amino acids: CASSEGGSYTEAFF. CDR3 nucleotide sequence: TGTGCCAGCAGTGAAGGGGGGTCGTACACTGAAGCTTTCTTT. This chain links TRBV6-1 with TRBJ1-1, with D maybe TRBD1 (5 bases). The CDR3 runs 14 residues. CDR1 and CDR2 from the germline V gene are MNHNS and SASEGT. V lost 1 base, J lost 3 bases, and 9 bases lay in between.

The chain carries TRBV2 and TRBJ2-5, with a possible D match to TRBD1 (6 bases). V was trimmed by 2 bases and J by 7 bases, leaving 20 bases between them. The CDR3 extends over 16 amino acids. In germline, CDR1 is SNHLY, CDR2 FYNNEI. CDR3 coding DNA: TGTGCCAGCAGTGAAAGGGCTGAAGGCAGGGGCGGGACCCAGTACTTC. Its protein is CASSERAEGRGGTQYF.

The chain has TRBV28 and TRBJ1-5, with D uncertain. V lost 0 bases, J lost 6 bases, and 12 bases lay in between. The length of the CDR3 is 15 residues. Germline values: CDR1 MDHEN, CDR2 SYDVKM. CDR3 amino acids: CASSLWAARGQPQHF. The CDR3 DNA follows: TGTGCCAGCAGTTTATGGGCTGCCCGGGGTCAGCCCCAGCATTTT.

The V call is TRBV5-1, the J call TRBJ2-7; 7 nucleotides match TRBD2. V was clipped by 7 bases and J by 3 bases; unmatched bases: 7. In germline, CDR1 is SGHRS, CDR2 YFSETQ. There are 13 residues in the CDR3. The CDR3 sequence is CASAGDYLYEQYF. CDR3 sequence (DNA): TGCGCCAGCGCGGGGGACTATCTCTACGAGCAGTACTTC.

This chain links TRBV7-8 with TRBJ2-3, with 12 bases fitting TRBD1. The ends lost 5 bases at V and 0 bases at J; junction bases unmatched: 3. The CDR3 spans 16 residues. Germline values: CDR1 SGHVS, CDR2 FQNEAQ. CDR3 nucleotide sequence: TGTGCCAGCAGCCACGGGACAGGGGGCAGCACAGATACGCAGTATTTT. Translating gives CASSHGTGGSTDTQYF.

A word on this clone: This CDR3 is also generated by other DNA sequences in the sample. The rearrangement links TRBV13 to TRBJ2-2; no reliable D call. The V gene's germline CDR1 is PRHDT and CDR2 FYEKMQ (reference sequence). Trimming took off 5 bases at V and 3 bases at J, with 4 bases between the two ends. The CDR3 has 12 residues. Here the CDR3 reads CASSLHTGELFF. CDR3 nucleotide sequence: TGTGCCAGCAGCCTACACACCGGGGAGCTGTTTTTT. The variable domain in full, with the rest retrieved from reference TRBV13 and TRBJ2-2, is AAGVIQSPRHLIKEKRETATLKCYPIPRHDTVYWYQQGPGQDPQFLISFYEKMQSDKGSIPDRFSAQQFSDYHSELNMSSLELGDSALYFCASSLHTGELFFGEGSRLTVL.

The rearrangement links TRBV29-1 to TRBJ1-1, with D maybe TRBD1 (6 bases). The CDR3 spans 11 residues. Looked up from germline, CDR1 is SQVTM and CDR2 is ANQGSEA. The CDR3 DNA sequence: TGCGGTGGGGGCAGGAACACTGAAGCTTTCTTT. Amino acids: CGGGRNTEAFF.